This TCR beta chain stems from a study of human T cells and chemical hapten exposure. To note about this clonotype: Its cognate antigen is unknown.

Using its own MiXCR run on the RACE reads, TCRdb lists one record per CDR3 protein. Found here are roughly 100,000 distinct CDR3 sequences, approximately 36% of them singletons; the top ten hold approximately 3%. The germline gives CDR1 SQVTM, CDR2 ANQGSEA. This CDR3 has 15 residues. V was clipped by 0 bases and J by 8 bases, with 16 bases between them. Whole-study findings and limits: Expanded TCRs showed more large CDR3 clusters than pre-sensitization or healthy control sets. Donors, who had alopecia, may show an immune response that differs from healthy people's. DPC sensitization produced no change in TCRs with frequency above 1 in 1000.

Stated time point: patch test 3, about 24 weeks after DPC sensitization. The treatment denotes: therapeutic diphenylcyclopropenone sensitization with weekly scalp DPC. Blood was collected ahead of every patch test applied. The V call is TRBV29-1, the J call TRBJ1-4; D is unclear. This TCR came from a middle-aged man with alopecia areata. Some clones in this sample may be carry-over from other donors' samples. The specimen comprised whole blood, sampled in connection with sensitization to the hapten diphenylcyclopropenone (DPC). The CDR3 loop reads CSVEDRVGFGEKLFF. The DNA for the CDR3 is TGCAGCGTTGAAGATAGGGTGGGCTTTGGGGAAAAACTGTTTTTT. Looking up the rest from reference TRBV29-1 and TRBJ1-4 gives the full variable domain: SAVISQKPSRDICQRGTSLTIQCQVDSQVTMMFWYRQQPGQSLTLIATANQGSEATYESGFVIDKFPISRPNLTFSTLTVSNMSPEDSSIYLCSVEDRVGFGEKLFFGSGTQLSVL.